These T cell receptor beta chains were read from a single sample in a study of cytomegalovirus exposure and HLA in healthy donors. TCRdb's table, derived via immunoSEQ multiplex PCR, lists solely in-frame clones and lacks some. In the table there are about 160,000 clones, around 79% of which are singletons. Sequencing was performed on PBMCs. All receptors derive from a woman between 40 and 55 years old in good health and CMV-seropositive. Each CDR3 is given with its conserved first and last residue. D genes are given only for firm matches. Expanded clones get a size class; other rows say once, few or many, or leave the size out.

j_call: TRBJ1-6; v_call: TRBV30; d_call: NA; clone_size: few; cdr3_nt: TGTGCCTGGAGTCGACAACAAAGCTCACCCCTCCACTTT; cdr3_aa: CAWSRQQSSPLHF
j_call: TRBJ1-2; v_call: TRBV2; d_call: NA; clone_size: NA; cdr3_nt: TGTGCCAGCAGTGAGACAGGCTCCCGGGGCTACACCTTC; cdr3_aa: CASSETGSRGYTF
j_call: TRBJ2-3; v_call: TRBV4-1; d_call: TRBD2; clone_size: once; cdr3_nt: TGCGCCAGCAGCCTTGAGGGACTAGCGGGAGTAGGGGATACGCAGTATTTT; cdr3_aa: CASSLEGLAGVGDTQYF
j_call: TRBJ2-1; v_call: TRBV5-1; d_call: TRBD2; clone_size: NA; cdr3_nt: TGCGCCAGCAGCTTAGCGGGGGGGCCTGCCGGCAATGAGCAGTTCTTC; cdr3_aa: CASSLAGGPAGNEQFF
j_call: TRBJ1-2; v_call: TRBV7-8; d_call: TRBD1; clone_size: NA; cdr3_nt: TGTGCCAGCAGCTTAGGGTACCGACGGGACAGGGATAACTATGGCTACACCTTC; cdr3_aa: CASSLGYRRDRDNYGYTF
j_call: TRBJ1-2; v_call: TRBV18; d_call: TRBD1; clone_size: NA; cdr3_nt: TGTGCCAGCTCACCAGGGGGACAGGTTTACTATGGCTACACCTTC; cdr3_aa: CASSPGGQVYYGYTF
j_call: TRBJ2-7; v_call: TRBV7-6; d_call: NA; clone_size: NA; cdr3_nt: TGTGCCAGCAGCCGCGGCGCCTACTACGAGCAGTACTTC; cdr3_aa: CASSRGAYYEQYF
j_call: TRBJ2-7; v_call: TRBV19; d_call: TRBD1; clone_size: NA; cdr3_nt: TGTGCCAGTAGTATCCCCGGGACAGGGTTCTACGAGCAGTACTTC; cdr3_aa: CASSIPGTGFYEQYF
j_call: TRBJ2-2; v_call: TRBV6-5; d_call: NA; clone_size: NA; cdr3_nt: TGTGCCTCTAGGGGCAAGGTCGCCGGGGAGCTGTTTTTT; cdr3_aa: CASRGKVAGELFF
j_call: TRBJ1-3; v_call: TRBV28; d_call: TRBD1; clone_size: NA; cdr3_nt: TGTGCCAGCAGTTTGTTCTCCTCAGGGGGCGAGGGAAACACCATATATTTT; cdr3_aa: CASSLFSSGGEGNTIYF
j_call: TRBJ1-2; v_call: TRBV7-8; d_call: NA; clone_size: NA; cdr3_nt: TGTGCCAGCAGCTTGGGAGACCGGGGCTACACCTTC; cdr3_aa: CASSLGDRGYTF
j_call: TRBJ2-5; v_call: TRBV5-4; d_call: TRBD1; clone_size: NA; cdr3_nt: TGTGCCAGCAGCTTGCAGGGGGCCGTAGAGACCCAGTACTTC; cdr3_aa: CASSLQGAVETQYF
j_call: TRBJ2-7; v_call: TRBV19; d_call: TRBD2; clone_size: NA; cdr3_nt: TGTGCCAGTAGGCGAACTAGCGGGAGTACGTACGAGCAGTACTTC; cdr3_aa: CASRRTSGSTYEQYF
j_call: TRBJ2-5; v_call: TRBV29-1; d_call: NA; clone_size: NA; cdr3_nt: TGCAGCGTTGATTCCCAGGCAGAGACCCAGTACTTC; cdr3_aa: CSVDSQAETQYF
j_call: TRBJ1-1; v_call: TRBV7-9; d_call: NA; clone_size: NA; cdr3_nt: TGTGCCAGCAGCTTAGGGGACACCTCGAACACTGAAGCTTTCTTT; cdr3_aa: CASSLGDTSNTEAFF
j_call: TRBJ2-1; v_call: TRBV6-1; d_call: NA; clone_size: NA; cdr3_nt: TGTGCCAGCAGTGGGGACATCCTGGGCAATGAGCAGTTCTTC; cdr3_aa: CASSGDILGNEQFF
j_call: TRBJ2-7; v_call: TRBV20-1; d_call: NA; clone_size: NA; cdr3_nt: TGCAGTGCTAGATTGCCGCGGCTCCGGTTC; cdr3_aa: CSARLPRLRF
j_call: TRBJ1-2; v_call: TRBV7-8; d_call: TRBD1; clone_size: few; cdr3_nt: TGTGCCAGCAGCCTGTCCCGGGACAGCTATGGCTACACCTTC; cdr3_aa: CASSLSRDSYGYTF
j_call: TRBJ2-3; v_call: TRBV19; d_call: TRBD2; clone_size: NA; cdr3_nt: TGTGCCAGTAGTATACTAGCGGGGGTCCCAGATACGCAGTATTTT; cdr3_aa: CASSILAGVPDTQYF
j_call: TRBJ2-5; v_call: TRBV2; d_call: NA; clone_size: NA; cdr3_nt: TGTGCCAGCAGTGTACGCGGTCGAGAGACCCAGTACTTC; cdr3_aa: CASSVRGRETQYF
j_call: TRBJ2-1; v_call: TRBV5-1; d_call: NA; clone_size: NA; cdr3_nt: TGCGCCAGCAGCTCGGAAGGGGGGGGCGGCGGTAATGAGCAGTTCTTC; cdr3_aa: CASSSEGGGGGNEQFF
j_call: TRBJ1-1; v_call: TRBV28; d_call: TRBD1; clone_size: NA; cdr3_nt: TGTGCCAGCAGTTTAGGCGGGACAGCCATCCCTGAAGCTTTCTTT; cdr3_aa: CASSLGGTAIPEAFF
j_call: TRBJ2-7; v_call: TRBV7-2; d_call: TRBD2; clone_size: NA; cdr3_nt: TGTGCCAGCAGCCCCCAGCGGGGGGCCTACGAGCAGTACTTC; cdr3_aa: CASSPQRGAYEQYF
j_call: TRBJ1-2; v_call: TRBV9; d_call: TRBD1; clone_size: NA; cdr3_nt: TGTGCCAGCAGCGTAGGGCCAGGGGGCTTAGCTAACTATGGCTACACCTTC; cdr3_aa: CASSVGPGGLANYGYTF
j_call: TRBJ1-1; v_call: TRBV2; d_call: NA; clone_size: few; cdr3_nt: TGTGCCAGCAGAAACAGGGTCACTGAAGCTTTCTTT; cdr3_aa: CASRNRVTEAFF
j_call: TRBJ1-3; v_call: TRBV25-1; d_call: TRBD1; clone_size: NA; cdr3_nt: TGTGCCAGCGGGGACAGGGGGCTTGGAAACACCATATATTTT; cdr3_aa: CASGDRGLGNTIYF
j_call: TRBJ1-2; v_call: TRBV6-1; d_call: TRBD1; clone_size: NA; cdr3_nt: TGTGCCAGCAGTGACGGAAGGGGACAGGGGAACTATGGCTACACCTTC; cdr3_aa: CASSDGRGQGNYGYTF
j_call: TRBJ1-1; v_call: TRBV7-9; d_call: NA; clone_size: NA; cdr3_nt: TGTGCCAGCAGCCCTTTCGGACAGAATGAAGCTTTCTTT; cdr3_aa: CASSPFGQNEAFF
j_call: TRBJ2-1; v_call: TRBV28; d_call: TRBD2; clone_size: NA; cdr3_nt: TGTGCCAGTCGATCGGGGGGGCCTGGCTATGAGCAGTTCTTC; cdr3_aa: CASRSGGPGYEQFF
j_call: TRBJ2-5; v_call: TRBV30; d_call: NA; clone_size: NA; cdr3_nt: TGTGCCTGGAGTGTAGGCGGAGAGACCCAGTACTTC; cdr3_aa: CAWSVGGETQYF
j_call: TRBJ2-2; v_call: TRBV5-1; d_call: TRBD2; clone_size: NA; cdr3_nt: TGCGCCAGCAGCTTGGGGACTAGCGGGGGGGGTCCCGGGGAGCTGTTTTTT; cdr3_aa: CASSLGTSGGGPGELFF
j_call: TRBJ1-2; v_call: TRBV9; d_call: NA; clone_size: NA; cdr3_nt: TGTGCCAGCAGCGTAGTGGCAGGGAAGGACATCTATGGCTACACCTTC; cdr3_aa: CASSVVAGKDIYGYTF
j_call: TRBJ1-2; v_call: TRBV7-2; d_call: TRBD1; clone_size: NA; cdr3_nt: TGTGCCAGCAGCCCACAGGGGGCGCAGGGGTATGGCTACACCTTC; cdr3_aa: CASSPQGAQGYGYTF
j_call: TRBJ1-2; v_call: TRBV30; d_call: NA; clone_size: NA; cdr3_nt: TGTGCCTGGAAGGGGTGGCGGACGACTAACTATGGCTACACCTTC; cdr3_aa: CAWKGWRTTNYGYTF
j_call: TRBJ1-4; v_call: TRBV4-3; d_call: NA; clone_size: few; cdr3_nt: TGCGCCAGCAGCCAAGAGGTATCACAGGCTAATGAAAAACTGTTTTTT; cdr3_aa: CASSQEVSQANEKLFF
j_call: TRBJ1-2; v_call: TRBV7-8; d_call: NA; clone_size: NA; cdr3_nt: TGTGCCAGCAGCTTTCAGGGAGGTGACTATGGCTACACCTTC; cdr3_aa: CASSFQGGDYGYTF
j_call: TRBJ1-1; v_call: TRBV7-2; d_call: TRBD1; clone_size: NA; cdr3_nt: TGTGCCAGCAGCGATAACTCTGGTCCGGGACAGGGCGAGGAAGCTTTCTTT; cdr3_aa: CASSDNSGPGQGEEAFF
j_call: TRBJ1-1; v_call: TRBV6-5; d_call: TRBD1; clone_size: NA; cdr3_nt: TGTGCCAGCAGTTTCCCGGGACAGGGGGCGTCTGAAGCTTTCTTT; cdr3_aa: CASSFPGQGASEAFF
j_call: TRBJ1-1; v_call: TRBV19; d_call: NA; clone_size: NA; cdr3_nt: TGTGCCAGTAGTATTGGCGGCAATGAAGCTTTCTTT; cdr3_aa: CASSIGGNEAFF
j_call: TRBJ2-1; v_call: TRBV11-2; d_call: NA; clone_size: NA; cdr3_nt: TGTGCCAGCAGCCCCGCTCGGGAGAGTGAGTTCTTC; cdr3_aa: CASSPARESEFF
j_call: TRBJ1-4; v_call: TRBV7-2; d_call: NA; clone_size: once; cdr3_nt: TGTGCCAGCAGCCCGTCTCGGACAAGAACTAATGAAAAACTGTTTTTT; cdr3_aa: CASSPSRTRTNEKLFF
j_call: TRBJ1-2; v_call: TRBV20-1; d_call: NA; clone_size: once; cdr3_nt: TGCAGTGCTCCCCGGGAGGGCGGCTACACCTTC; cdr3_aa: CSAPREGGYTF
j_call: TRBJ2-2; v_call: TRBV30; d_call: TRBD2; clone_size: NA; cdr3_nt: TGTGCCCACCGCCGGGCTAGCGGGGACACCGGGGAGCTGTTTTTT; cdr3_aa: CAHRRASGDTGELFF
j_call: TRBJ1-5; v_call: TRBV7-9; d_call: NA; clone_size: NA; cdr3_nt: TGTGCCAGCAGCTTAGGACCCGGGGGGAATCAGCCCCAGCATTTT; cdr3_aa: CASSLGPGGNQPQHF
j_call: TRBJ2-7; v_call: TRBV9; d_call: NA; clone_size: NA; cdr3_nt: TGTGCCAGCAGCGTAGACCAGGGTCCCTACGAGCAGTACTTC; cdr3_aa: CASSVDQGPYEQYF
j_call: TRBJ2-7; v_call: TRBV4-3; d_call: TRBD2; clone_size: NA; cdr3_nt: TGCGCCAGCAGCCAAGATCTCTGGACTAGCGGGGCCACCTACGAGCAGTACTTC; cdr3_aa: CASSQDLWTSGATYEQYF
j_call: TRBJ1-1; v_call: TRBV10-1; d_call: TRBD1; clone_size: NA; cdr3_nt: TGCGCCAGCAGTGATCGAAGGACAGGGGTAACTGAAGCTTTCTTT; cdr3_aa: CASSDRRTGVTEAFF